This T cell receptor beta chain was found in a study of OX40 agonist ivuxolimab in advanced cancers. Study as a whole: The drug used for patients, ivuxolimab, was an agonistic anti-OX40 (CD134) antibody.

Study findings and constraints: At 0.1 to 3.0 mg/kg, clonal expansion of CD4+ and CD8+ blood T cells had occurred by week 6.

As regards this clone: Its specificity is unknown.

CDR1 and CDR2 (germline): SGHVS, FQNEAQ. The CDR3 runs 14 residues. Trimming removed 7 bases at V and 8 bases at J, with 17 bases between. Only in-frame clones appear in the TCRdb table, and some are missing; sequencing was by immunoSEQ multiplex PCR. The table shows about 48,000 clones, with 85% to 95% occurring only once. The genes are TRBV7-8 and TRBJ1-4; D uncertain. The clonotype was recovered from an adult with an advanced solid tumor such as melanoma, head and neck, liver or kidney cancer. The sequences come from CD4+ or CD8+ T cells sorted from blood, collected in a trial of the OX40 agonist ivuxolimab. This CDR3 is CASNLDGGGEKLFF. Here the CDR3 DNA reads TGTGCCAGCAACCTCGACGGAGGTGGGGAAAAACTGTTTTTT.